The next 25 T cell receptor beta chains were all read from a single sample in a study of blood T cell repertoires in COVID-19. Sequenced by immunoSEQ multiplex PCR; TCRdb stores in-frame clones only, minus some. The table includes over 300,000 clones, around 91% detected once. The specimen was peripheral blood. Every receptor here comes from a man aged 18 to 29 with active or convalescent COVID-19.

This chain connects TRBV5-1 to TRBJ1-5, with D perhaps TRBD1 (6 bases). There are 15 residues in the CDR3. Germline CDR1 SGHRS, CDR2 YFSETQ. V lost 1 base and J 5 bases, leaving 13 bases between the germline ends. The CDR3, as DNA: TGCGCCAGCAGCTTGAAAGGGGGTCGGGATCAGCCCCAGCATTTT. It is translated as CASSLKGGRDQPQHF. The variable domain in full, with the rest retrieved from reference TRBV5-1 and TRBJ1-5, is KAGVTQTPRYLIKTRGQQVTLSCSPISGHRSVSWYQQTPGQGLQFLFEYFSETQRNKGNFPGRFSGRQFSNSRSEMNVSTLELGDSALYLCASSLKGGRDQPQHFGDGTRLSIL.

The table lists this clone with a count of one. The gene calls are TRBV9 and TRBJ1-6, with D uncertain. The CDR3 runs to 14 residues. V shed 1 base and J shed 2 bases, with 4 bases lying between them. The germline V gene encodes CDR1 SGDLS and CDR2 YYNGEE. The CDR3 bases are TGTGCCAGCAGCGTACCAGCCTATAATTCACCCCTCCACTTT. Translating it yields CASSVPAYNSPLHF.

V gene TRBV5-1 combines with J gene TRBJ2-7; 8 bases are shared with TRBD1. There are 13 residues in the CDR3. Trimming at V came to 4 bases and at J to 5 bases, leaving 5 bases not matched to a gene. Germline loops: CDR1 SGHRS, CDR2 YFSETQ. CDR3 loop: CASSTDRGHEQYF. The CDR3 DNA reads TGCGCCAGCAGCACCGACAGGGGACACGAGCAGTACTTC.

CDR3 in amino acids: CASNLAGRTDTQYF. CDR3 DNA: TGTGCCAGCAATCTAGCGGGACGCACAGATACGCAGTATTTT. The chain is built from TRBV6-5 and TRBJ2-3, with 9 bases fitting TRBD2. The germline V gene encodes CDR1 MNHEY and CDR2 SVGAGI. J was trimmed by 1 base and V by 7 bases; bases with no gene match: 3. The CDR3 contains 14 residues.

The sample holds a few counts of this clone. The chain combines TRBV19 with TRBJ2-7; TRBD1 matches at 7 bases. The germline V gene has CDR1 LNHDA and CDR2 SQIVND (reference sequence). The CDR3 runs to 12 residues. J gave up 8 bases and V 5 bases, and 6 bases lay outside the gene matches. CDR3 amino acids: CASSPKTGQQYF. For the CDR3, the DNA is TGTGCCAGTAGTCCGAAGACAGGGCAGCAGTACTTC.

The rearrangement joins TRBV7-6 to TRBJ2-3, with D tentatively TRBD2 (6 bases). V lost 1 base to trimming and J lost 3 bases, with 14 bases between them. CDR3 length: 16 residues. Germline CDR1 reads SGHVS; CDR2 reads FNYEAQ. The CDR3 region has the DNA TGTGCCAGCAGCTTAGGAACGGGAGTGGGAACAGATACGCAGTATTTT. It encodes CASSLGTGVGTDTQYF.

V and J are TRBV28 and TRBJ1-4; no reliable D call. Germline V gene sequence: CDR1 MDHEN, CDR2 SYDVKM. This CDR3 contains 13 residues. The V and J ends lost 6 bases and 0 bases respectively, with 5 bases between them. CDR3 sequence reads: CASRPATNEKLFF. The DNA for the CDR3 is TGTGCCAGCAGGCCAGCAACTAATGAAAAACTGTTTTTT.

The V and J genes are TRBV9 and TRBJ1-1, with TRBD1 matching over 7 bases. The trim removed 3 bases at V and 0 bases at J, leaving 11 bases unmatched. CDR1 is SGDLS and CDR2 is YYNGEE in the germline V gene. The CDR3 has 17 amino acids. As DNA, the CDR3 is TGTGCCAGCAGCGGGGCGGCAGGGGGTTCGATGAACACTGAAGCTTTCTTT. This codes for CASSGAAGGSMNTEAFF.

The V gene is TRBV5-1, the J gene TRBJ1-1; 7 nucleotides agree with TRBD1. CDR1 SGHRS and CDR2 YFSETQ come from the germline V gene. The V segment lost 3 bases and the J segment 11 bases; nucleotides outside the gene matches: 10. The CDR3 contains 13 residues. CDR3 residues: CASSYDRERSAFF. CDR3 nucleotide sequence: TGCGCCAGCAGCTACGACAGGGAGAGGAGTGCTTTCTTT.

Points on this clone: The junction differs from germline at one of its ends, possibly a read error. V usage is TRBV27 and J usage is TRBJ2-6, with TRBD1 matching 7 bases. CDR1 and CDR2 (germline): MNHEY, SMNVEV (reference sequence). The length of the CDR3 is 16 residues. The CDR3 spells CASSLSGGRGANVLTF. As DNA, the CDR3 is TGTGCCAGCAGTTTATCAGGGGGCCGTGGGGCCAACGTGCTGACTTTC.

The J gene is TRBJ2-7, the V gene TRBV4-1, with 9 bases aligning to TRBD1. With 3 bases clipped from V and 4 bases from J, the junction kept 13 bases outside the gene matches. Germline CDR1 is MGHRA and CDR2 is YSYEKL. This CDR3 comprises 17 residues. This CDR3 reads CASSQSPQGAVNYEQYF. The CDR3 region has the DNA TGCGCCAGCAGCCAGAGTCCACAGGGGGCGGTAAATTACGAGCAGTACTTC.

V gene TRBV5-5 combines with J gene TRBJ1-6; tentative D call: TRBD1 (5 bases). Germline V lookup: CDR1 SGHKS, CDR2 YYEKEE (reference sequence). CDR3 size: 13 residues. Trimming left V 0 bases short and J 7 bases short, with 5 bases between. CDR3 DNA sequence: TGTGCCAGCAGCTTGGGACAGAATTCACCCCTCCACTTT. Amino acids: CASSLGQNSPLHF.

The CDR3 loop reads CASSIDPTRSGAFF. The CDR3 DNA reads TGTGCCAGTAGTATAGATCCGACCCGGAGTGGAGCTTTCTTT. The chain couples TRBV19 to TRBJ1-1; no clear D. Germline V gives CDR1 LNHDA, CDR2 SQIVND (reference sequence). Trimming took 0 bases from V and 10 from J, leaving 15 bases between them. The CDR3 is 14 residues long.

The chain uses TRBV14 and TRBJ2-3; possible D gene TRBD2, 5 bases. Trimming shortened V by 0 bases and J by 4 bases, and 17 bases separated the two germline ends. CDR1 SGHDN and CDR2 FVKESK come from the germline V gene. The CDR3 is 17 amino acids. CDR3 DNA: TGTGCCAGCAGCCAAGACCCGACGGGGAACCGGGCAGATACGCAGTATTTT. Translated, it gives CASSQDPTGNRADTQYF.

The rearrangement joins TRBV7-3 to TRBJ2-1; 11 positions match TRBD1. The CDR3 contains 14 residues. The ends lost 5 bases at V and 6 bases at J; junction bases unmatched: 3. Germline V gene lookup returns CDR1 SGHTA and CDR2 FQGTGA. This CDR3 is CASSMGQGVNEQFF. The CDR3 DNA is TGTGCCAGCAGCATGGGACAGGGGGTCAATGAGCAGTTCTTC.

The chain combines TRBV6-5 with TRBJ2-3, with 7 positions matching TRBD2. The J segment lost 0 bases and the V segment lost 8 bases, leaving 5 bases of the junction unmatched. CDR3 length: 14 residues. Germline loops: CDR1 MNHEY, CDR2 SVGAGI. DNA of the CDR3: TGTGCCAGCCGCGGGGGACTGAGCACAGATACGCAGTATTTT. Translating it yields CASRGGLSTDTQYF.

This clone has a single count. The rearrangement joins TRBV5-1 to TRBJ2-1, with TRBD2 matching 12 bases. CDR3 length equals 18 residues. Germline values: CDR1 SGHRS, CDR2 YFSETQ. V trimming: 4 bases; J trimming: 2 bases; junction bases outside the gene matches: 10. In nucleotides, the CDR3 is TGCGCCAGCAGCCCGAGGACTAGCGGGAACCGTGCCTACAATGAGCAGTTCTTC. It is translated as CASSPRTSGNRAYNEQFF.

This clone was recorded a few times. This chain uses TRBV27 with TRBJ1-2, with D unresolved. The V end lost 5 bases, the J end lost 8 bases, and 18 bases lay between the germline ends. Germline V gives CDR1 MNHEY, CDR2 SMNVEV (reference sequence). The CDR3 spans 14 residues. The CDR3 loop is CASSPSTGESGYTF. CDR3 sequence (DNA): TGTGCCAGCAGTCCCTCGACGGGAGAGTCGGGCTACACCTTC.

The chain combines TRBV7-2 with TRBJ2-7; 8 bases are a match to TRBD2. V dropped 1 base and J dropped 3; count of bases not matched to a gene: 5. Germline assignment: CDR1 SGHTA and CDR2 FQGNSA. The CDR3 length is 15 residues. The CDR3 DNA is TGTGCCAGCAGCTTAGAGGTCGGGGGGGGCTACGAGCAGTACTTC. It specifies CASSLEVGGGYEQYF. Drawing the rest from reference TRBV7-2 and TRBJ2-7, the complete variable domain is GAGVSQSPSNKVTEKGKDVELRCDPISGHTALYWYRQSLGQGLEFLIYFQGNSAPDKSGLPSDRFSAERTGGSVSTLTIQRTQQEDSAVYLCASSLEVGGGYEQYFGPGTRLTVT.

The chain has TRBV5-6 and TRBJ1-6, with 8 bases lining up with TRBD1. CDR3 length: 16 residues. Germline V gives CDR1 SGHDT, CDR2 YYEEEE. The V and J ends lost 3 bases and 10 bases, in that order; junction bases with no gene match: 12. The CDR3: CASSSDRGLTLSPLHF. For the CDR3, the DNA is TGTGCCAGCAGCTCCGACAGGGGATTAACTTTATCACCCCTCCACTTT. The entire variable domain, with the rest obtained from reference TRBV5-6 and TRBJ1-6, is as follows: DAGVTQSPTHLIKTRGQQVTLRCSPKSGHDTVSWYQQALGQGPQFIFQYYEEEERQRGNFPDRFSGHQFPNYSSELNVNALLLGDSALYLCASSSDRGLTLSPLHFGNGTRLTVT.

The CDR3 bases are TGTGCCAGCAGCCGCGGGTGGGGAAACACCATATATTTT. Its translation is CASSRGWGNTIYF. The chain carries TRBV6-5 and TRBJ1-3; D unclear. This CDR3 spans 13 amino acids. V shed 6 bases and J shed 4 bases, with 10 bases lying between them. Germline V gene lookup returns CDR1 MNHEY and CDR2 SVGAGI.

V and J are TRBV29-1 and TRBJ2-5; perhaps TRBD2 as D (6 bases). The ends were cut back, 2 bases at V and 3 bases at J, with 10 bases in the middle. This CDR3 is built from 13 residues. From germline, CDR1 is SQVTM and CDR2 ANQGSEA. Written as DNA, the CDR3 is TGCAGCGTTGAAATCGCGGGAAAAGAGACCCAGTACTTC. This translates into CSVEIAGKETQYF.

This clone was counted once. This chain connects TRBV19 to TRBJ1-4; TRBD1 matches 9 bases. The CDR3 totals 14 residues. V gave up 7 bases and J gave up 6 bases; unmatched junction bases: 6. Germline V lookup: CDR1 LNHDA, CDR2 SQIVND (reference sequence). The CDR3 region is CASKDRGRDEKLFF. The CDR3 region has the DNA TGTGCCAGTAAGGACAGGGGACGTGATGAAAAACTGTTTTTT. The full variable domain, with the rest looked up from reference TRBV19 and TRBJ1-4, is DGGITQSPKYLFRKEGQNVTLSCEQNLNHDAMYWYRQDPGQGLRLIYYSQIVNDFQKGDIAEGYSVSREKKESFPLTVTSAQKNPTAFYLCASKDRGRDEKLFFGSGTQLSVL.

The rearrangement joins TRBV11-2 to TRBJ1-3; 8 nucleotides align to TRBD1. V was clipped by 5 bases and J by 4 bases; unmatched bases: 7. Germline CDR1 and CDR2: SGHAT and FQNNGV. This CDR3 comprises 15 residues. CDR3 bases: TGTGCCAGCAGCCTTGACAGGGGAAGAGGAAACACCATATATTTT. Amino acids: CASSLDRGRGNTIYF. Looking up the rest from reference TRBV11-2 and TRBJ1-3 gives the full variable domain: EAGVAQSPRYKIIEKRQSVAFWCNPISGHATLYWYQQILGQGPKLLIQFQNNGVVDDSQLPKDRFSAERLKGVDSTLKIQPAKLEDSAVYLCASSLDRGRGNTIYFGEGSWLTVV.

This clone came up once. The chain uses TRBV3-1 (or the pseudogene TRBV3-2) and TRBJ2-1; no firm D call. This CDR3 is built from 14 residues. Germline V lookup: CDR1 LGHDT, CDR2 YNNKEL (reference sequence). The V end lost 7 bases, the J end lost 4 bases, and 14 bases lay between the germline ends. The CDR3 region is CASTFMGLYNEQFF. The CDR3 DNA is TGTGCCAGCACCTTCATGGGCCTGTACAATGAGCAGTTCTTC.